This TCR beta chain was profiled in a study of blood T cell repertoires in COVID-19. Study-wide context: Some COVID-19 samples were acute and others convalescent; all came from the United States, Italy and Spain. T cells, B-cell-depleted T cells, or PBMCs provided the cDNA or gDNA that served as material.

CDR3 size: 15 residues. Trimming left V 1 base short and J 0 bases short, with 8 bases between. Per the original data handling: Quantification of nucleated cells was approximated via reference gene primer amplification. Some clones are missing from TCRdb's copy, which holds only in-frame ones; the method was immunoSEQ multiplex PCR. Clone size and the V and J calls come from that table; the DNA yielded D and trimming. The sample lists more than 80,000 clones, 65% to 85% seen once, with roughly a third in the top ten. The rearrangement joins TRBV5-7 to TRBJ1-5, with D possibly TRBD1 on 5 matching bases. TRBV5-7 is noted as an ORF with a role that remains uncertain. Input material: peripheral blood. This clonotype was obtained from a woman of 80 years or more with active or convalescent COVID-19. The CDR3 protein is CASSLYRYSNQPQHF. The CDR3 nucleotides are TGTGCCAGCAGCTTGTACAGGTATAGCAATCAGCCCCAGCATTTT.